The rows below give T cell receptor beta chains drawn from one sample of a study of OX40 agonist ivuxolimab in advanced cancers. Sequencing used immunoSEQ multiplex PCR; TCRdb keeps in-frame clones, though not all of them. In the table there are approximately 69,000 clones, 80% to 90% of which are singletons. The specimen was CD4+ or CD8+ T cells sorted from blood, collected in a trial of the OX40 agonist ivuxolimab. All receptors come from an adult with an advanced solid tumor such as melanoma, head and neck, liver or kidney cancer. Both conserved end residues are part of each CDR3. D genes are given only for firm matches. The size of a clone is reported for some rows only, either as once, few or many, or as a class for expanded clones.

>few|12|TRBJ1-2|.|TRBV28
TGTGCCAGCTTACATGTTGTCTATGGCTACACCTTC
CASLHVVYGYTF
>.|14|TRBJ2-1|TRBD1|TRBV9
TGTGCCAGCACCAGGACAGGGGGCCTCAATGAGCAGTTCTTC
CASTRTGGLNEQFF
>.|16|TRBJ1-5|.|TRBV11-2
TGTGCCAGCAGCTTAGGAGGACGGTATAGCAATCAGCCCCAGCATTTT
CASSLGGRYSNQPQHF
>.|15|TRBJ1-2|.|TRBV7-9
TGTGCCAGCAGCTTAGTGGGGGAGGATTACTATGGCTACACCTTC
CASSLVGEDYYGYTF
>.|18|TRBJ1-6|TRBD1|TRBV4-3
TGCGCCAGCAGCCAGAGGGGGCCAGGCCGCTCCTATAATTCACCCCTCCACTTT
CASSQRGPGRSYNSPLHF
>.|14|TRBJ2-7|.|TRBV6-5
TGTGCCAGCAGTAGTGAGGGAGATACCTACGAGCAGTACTTC
CASSSEGDTYEQYF
>.|15|TRBJ1-1|.|TRBV28
TGTGCCAGCAGTTCCTTGACAGCGCTGAACACTGAAGCTTTCTTT
CASSSLTALNTEAFF
>.|14|TRBJ2-1|.|TRBV30
TGTGCCTGGCGGGACGGAGGCTCCTACAATGAGCAGTTCTTC
CAWRDGGSYNEQFF
>.|17|TRBJ1-4|.|TRBV7-2
TGTGCCAGCAGCTTAGTCTTCAACCTGGGGACTAATGAAAAACTGTTTTTT
CASSLVFNLGTNEKLFF
>few|19|TRBJ2-1|TRBD2|TRBV15
TGTGCCACCAGCAGAGATCCCCTAGCGGGAGGGATCTTACGTGGTGAGCAGTTCTTC
CATSRDPLAGGILRGEQFF